This T cell receptor (beta chain) was recovered during a study of tumor and adjacent non-tumor tissue in lung cancer. Three rounds of nested PCR, following a modified ARM-PCR protocol, produced the TCRbeta library. TCRdb reanalysed the multiplex PCR reads using MiXCR and keeps one entry per CDR3 protein. The repertoire includes almost 75,000 distinct CDR3 sequences, 65% to 75% of them detected once, and around a quarter sits in the top ten. This sample's RNA came from whole unsorted tissue. More than 3 cm separated this lung sample from the edge of the tumor. In the case of this clonotype: One end of the junction varies from germline; a read error may be responsible.

The sequenced material came from distant non-tumor lung tissue. This clonotype was obtained from a woman in her fifties or sixties with non-small cell lung cancer.

The CDR3 is CAGSQGVNSPLHF. For the CDR3, the DNA is TGCGCCGGCAGTCAAGGTGTTAATTCACCCCTCCACTTT. This sequence joins TRBV4-1 and TRBJ1-6; D gene uncertain. Germline V CDR1 and CDR2: MGHRA, YSYEKL. The CDR3 runs 13 residues.